This record covers a single TCR beta chain. Its antigen is as yet unknown. The sample originates from a study of graft-versus-host responses after intestinal transplantation. CDR3 length: 12 amino acids. V was clipped by 0 bases and J by 10 bases, with 10 bases between them. CDR1 and CDR2 (germline): SEHNR, FQNEAQ (reference sequence). Measured with immunoSEQ multiplex PCR; TCRdb has only the in-frame clones, and not every one. Among 28,000 or so clones listed, roughly 80% were seen once. Points from the study as a whole: Where graft-donor T cell macrochimerism was present, patients had high graft-versus-host to host-versus-graft clonal ratios in allografts. Among circulating GvH clones, peak levels were associated with early post-transplant declines in HvG clones.

The chain recombines TRBV7-9 with TRBJ2-7, with D perhaps matching TRBD2 (5 bases). This sequence originates from a human donor who received an intestinal transplant. Source: unstimulated CD8+ T cells sorted from spleen or lymph node cells, taken before intestinal transplant. The CDR3 sequence: CASSLATGSQYF. Here the CDR3 DNA reads TGTGCCAGCAGCTTAGCTACGGGAAGTCAGTACTTC.